Below, 2 T cell receptor beta chains from the same sample are listed, as sequenced in a study of persistence of HIV-infected CD4 T cells. Lysates of CMV-infected fibroblasts at 9 to 10 ug/mL stimulated these cells. Sorted nonresponding memory CD4+ T cells were CD40L-negative, CD69-negative, CD45RO-high. What these receptors recognize is not known. The immunoSEQ assay was version 4, run in survey mode. The data were produced by immunoSEQ multiplex PCR, yet TCRdb's version contains in-frame clones alone and is incomplete. The repertoire holds fewer than 30,000 clones, with 82% as singletons. The sample was CD4+ T cells sorted from PBMCs after approximately 19-hour stimulation, taken from a patient who received antiretroviral therapy. The source is an adult man with HIV who was CMV-seropositive.

In its sample, this clone was seen a few times. The chain joins TRBV19 to TRBJ1-1, with D tentatively TRBD1 (5 bases). This CDR3 contains 14 residues. Trimming pared 2 bases from V and 3 bases from J, leaving 10 bases between. Germline CDR1 reads LNHDA; CDR2 reads SQIVND (reference sequence). Written as DNA, the CDR3 is TGTGCCAGTAGTATACAGGGCCGGGACACTGAAGCTTTCTTT. Its translation is CASSIQGRDTEAFF.

The chain joins TRBV2 to TRBJ2-7; D remains ambiguous. CDR1 is SNHLY and CDR2 is FYNNEI in the germline V gene. The CDR3 loop spans 13 amino acids. V was pared by 3 bases and J by 2 bases, with 8 bases between. The CDR3 reads CASSDEAAYEQYF. CDR3 in DNA: TGTGCCAGCAGTGATGAGGCAGCCTACGAGCAGTACTTC.